These 7 T cell receptor beta chains were sequenced from one sample in a study of blood T cells in healthy people across ages. PCR was performed a second time for about 7 to 12 cycles using a sample-barcoded 5' primer and a J-beta primer mix. TCRdb itself ran the 5' RACE reads through MiXCR, one entry per CDR3 protein. The repertoire consists of hundreds of thousands of distinct CDR3 sequences, with roughly 34% occurring once and the leading ten covering 10% to 15%. What was sequenced was blood. These receptors were obtained from a man younger than 35 in good health.

This clonotype has at least ten counts. This chain uses TRBV12-3 or TRBV12-4 with TRBJ2-7; 11 positions agree with TRBD2. The trim removed 6 bases at V and 4 bases at J, leaving 5 bases unmatched. There are 14 residues in the CDR3. The CDR3 DNA sequence: TGTGCCAGCAGCCTCACTAGCGGGGGTTACGAGCAGTACTTC. Residues: CASSLTSGGYEQYF.

This rearrangement joins TRBV4-3 to TRBJ2-5; 11 bases fit TRBD2. V trimming: 3 bases; J trimming: 11 bases; junction bases outside the gene matches: 11. This CDR3 is 15 amino acids long. The germline V gene encodes CDR1 LGHNA and CDR2 YSLEER. CDR3 region: CASSQIAGGRDEQYF. The CDR3 DNA sequence: TGCGCCAGCAGCCAGATAGCGGGGGGGCGCGATGAGCAGTACTTC.

The rearrangement uses TRBV20-1 and TRBJ2-5; TRBD2 might be the D (6 bases). V was clipped by 3 bases and J by 11 bases, with 25 bases between them. Per the germline V gene, CDR1 is DFQATT and CDR2 is SNEGSKA (reference sequence). There are 15 residues in the CDR3. The CDR3 region is CSASRAVGGYNEQYF. CDR3 DNA sequence: TGCAGTGCTAGCCGGGCGGTTGGAGGGTACAATGAGCAGTACTTC.

This clonotype was found a few times. CDR3 protein: CATSDSWGPTDTQYF. The CDR3 nucleotides read TGTGCCACCAGTGATTCTTGGGGCCCCACAGATACGCAGTATTTT. V is TRBV24-1 and J is TRBJ2-3; D is perhaps TRBD1 (5 bases). V was trimmed by 2 bases and J by 2 bases, leaving 10 bases between them. The length of the CDR3 is 15 residues. The germline gives CDR1 KGHDR, CDR2 SFDVKD.

Remarks on this clonotype: A much larger clone is a single base away; this may be a read error. The chain couples TRBV7-9 to TRBJ2-7; D unclear. The CDR3 runs 14 residues. CDR1 is SEHNR and CDR2 is FQNEAQ in the germline V gene (reference sequence). DNA of the CDR3: TGTGCCAGCAGCTTAGAAGGAGTGTCCTGCGAGCAGTACTTC. Protein product: CASSLEGVSCEQYF.

This sequence joins TRBV7-2 and TRBJ2-5; the D gene is possibly TRBD1 (6 bases). V dropped 10 bases and J dropped 2 bases, with 14 bases sitting between them. Germline assignment: CDR1 SGHTA and CDR2 FQGNSA. CDR3 size: 13 residues. In nucleotides, the CDR3 is TGTGCCACCCTGCCCAGGGGACAAGAGACCCAGTACTTC. Its protein product is CATLPRGQETQYF.

V usage is TRBV7-2 and J usage is TRBJ2-7, with a possible D match to TRBD1 (6 bases). V was cut by 4 bases and J by 5 bases, with 15 bases left in between. Germline CDR1 reads SGHTA; CDR2 reads FQGNSA. CDR3 length equals 14 residues. The CDR3 sequence is CASSSGQGLNEQYF. In nucleotides, the CDR3 is TGTGCCAGCAGCTCTGGGCAGGGGCTCAACGAGCAGTACTTC. The whole variable domain, filled in from reference TRBV7-2 and TRBJ2-7, reads GAGVSQSPSNKVTEKGKDVELRCDPISGHTALYWYRQSLGQGLEFLIYFQGNSAPDKSGLPSDRFSAERTGGSVSTLTIQRTQQEDSAVYLCASSSGQGLNEQYFGPGTRLTVT.